Listed below are T cell receptor beta chains from one sample, sequenced in a study of identical twins. TCRdb processed the 5' RACE reads anew with MiXCR; each CDR3 protein has one entry. The table includes 1.5 million to 2 million distinct CDR3 sequences, more than 30% detected once. The sequenced material came from cord blood. The receptors were sampled from a newborn girl in good health. The CDR3 runs from the conserved cysteine through the conserved F or W. Fields, in order: D gene, J gene, V gene, clone size, CDR3 DNA, CDR3 protein. A D gene is named only where the DNA matches it firmly. Size is omitted from some rows. Given values are once, few, many or a class for expanded clones.

>TRBD2|TRBJ2-4|TRBV29-1|few
TGCAGCGTTTGGGAGGGGCTAGCGGGATCCAAAAACATTCAGTACTTC
CSVWEGLAGSKNIQYF
>-|TRBJ1-2|TRBV6-2/TRBV6-3|-
TGTGCCAGCAGTTACGGGACACCCTACTATGGCTACACCTTC
CASSYGTPYYGYTF
>TRBD1|TRBJ2-7|TRBV20-1|-
TGCAGTGCTAGGAGCCCTAGGACAGGGGTTTTCGAGCAGTACTTC
CSARSPRTGVFEQYF
>TRBD2|TRBJ2-1|TRBV6-1|-
TGTGCCAGCAGTGAACGGAGCGGGGGCTACAATGAGCAGTTCTTC
CASSERSGGYNEQFF
>-|TRBJ2-5|TRBV20-1|-
TGCAGTGCTAGACAGGGGGCGGGAGAAGAGACCCAGTACTTC
CSARQGAGEETQYF
>-|TRBJ1-6|TRBV20-1|-
TGCAGTGCTAGCGGGGCCAGGGTTAATTCACCCCTCCACTTT
CSASGARVNSPLHF
>-|TRBJ2-3|TRBV6-1|few
TGTGCCAGCAGTGAAGGGAGGGGAATTGCGCAGTATTTT
CASSEGRGIAQYF
>-|TRBJ1-4|TRBV11-2|few
TGTGCCAGCAGCTTAAAGCGGGAGGGAAAACTGTTTTTT
CASSLKREGKLFF
>TRBD2|TRBJ2-2|TRBV7-8|-
TGTGCCAGCAGCTTGGCGACTAGCGGGACGTCTACCGGGGAGCTGTTTTTT
CASSLATSGTSTGELFF
>-|TRBJ2-7|TRBV4-2|-
TGTGCCAGCAGCCAAGATGCGGGGGCGGCCAATGAGCAGTACTTC
CASSQDAGAANEQYF
>TRBD1|TRBJ1-2|TRBV3-1|few
TGTGCCAGCAGCGATAGACAGGGTGTCTATGGCTACACCTTC
CASSDRQGVYGYTF
>TRBD2|TRBJ2-7|TRBV6-1|-
TGTGCCAGCAGAATCGGGACTAGCGGGACCTACGAGCAGTACTTC
CASRIGTSGTYEQYF
>TRBD2|TRBJ2-1|TRBV11-2|-
TGTGCCAGCAGCTCGCGCTCTAGCGGGGGGTTGGGCAATGAGCAGTTCTTC
CASSSRSSGGLGNEQFF
>-|TRBJ2-1|TRBV18|-
TGTGCCAGCTCACGAGACCAAGAGACCCAGTTCTTC
CASSRDQETQFF
>-|TRBJ1-2|TRBV5-1|-
TGCGCCAGCAGCTGGAAGGGTATGGACTATGGCTACACCTTC
CASSWKGMDYGYTF
>TRBD1|TRBJ2-3|TRBV20-1|once
TGCAGTGCTGCAGGGGGAGCTAGCACAGATACGCAGTATTTT
CSAAGGASTDTQYF
>TRBD2|TRBJ2-4|TRBV20-1|-
TGCAGTGCTAGACTAGCGGGAGGGATTCAGTACTTC
CSARLAGGIQYF
>TRBD1|TRBJ2-5|TRBV10-3|-
TGTGCCATCACCGGGACAGGGGGAGGTCGTAGTGAGCAGTACTTC
CAITGTGGGRSEQYF
>-|TRBJ2-3|TRBV20-1|few
TGCAGTGCTACCTTCACAGATACGCAGTATTTT
CSATFTDTQYF
>-|TRBJ2-7|TRBV20-1|few
TGCAGTGCTAGAGGGACTCCACTCTCCTACGAGCAGTACTTC
CSARGTPLSYEQYF
>TRBD2|TRBJ2-5|TRBV15|-
TGTGCCACCAGCAGAGATTCTAGCGGGGCCCAAGAGACCCAGTACTTC
CATSRDSSGAQETQYF
>-|TRBJ2-4|TRBV2|few
TGTGCCAGCAGGGGTCGAGGGGTAAACATTCAGTACTTC
CASRGRGVNIQYF
>-|TRBJ2-4|TRBV11-2|-
TGTGCCAGCAGCCCACAGGAGCAGTACTTC
CASSPQEQYF
>-|TRBJ1-1|TRBV30|-
TGTGCCTGGAGTGCACTGCCGAACACTGAAGCTTTCTTT
CAWSALPNTEAFF
>-|TRBJ2-7|TRBV19|few
TGTGCCAGTAGTATCCGGGGGGACATCAGCTACGAGCAGTACTTC
CASSIRGDISYEQYF
>-|TRBJ2-2|TRBV4-2|once
TGTGCCAGCAGCCAAGTCTTAGCGCACACCGGGGAGCTGTTTTTT
CASSQVLAHTGELFF
>TRBD1|TRBJ2-7|TRBV27|-
TGTGCCAGCAGTAAGCGGACAGGGAGCCTTCTCAGCTCCTACGAGCAGTACTTC
CASSKRTGSLLSSYEQYF
>-|TRBJ2-2|TRBV20-1|-
TGCAGTGCTACCCCGAACACCGGGGAGCTGTTTTTT
CSATPNTGELFF
>-|TRBJ2-7|TRBV21-1|-
TGTGCCAGCAGCAAAGGGGGGCGTCCCCAGACCTACGAGCAGTACTTC
CASSKGGRPQTYEQYF
>-|TRBJ1-5|TRBV24-1|few
TGTGCCACCAGTGCGACAGGAGGGAATCAGCCCCAGCATTTT
CATSATGGNQPQHF
>-|TRBJ2-5|TRBV24-1|many
TGTGCCACCAGTGACCTGGACAGCTTCGTCCAAGAGACCCAGTACTTC
CATSDLDSFVQETQYF
>-|TRBJ1-1|TRBV28|few
TGTGCCAGCACCGAGGCCGGGGGCAGAGACACTGAAGCTTTCTTT
CASTEAGGRDTEAFF
>-|TRBJ1-2|TRBV2|-
TGTGCCAGCAGCGGGGAGGGGGGCTACACCTTC
CASSGEGGYTF
>TRBD2|TRBJ2-7|TRBV5-1|many
TGCGCCAGCAGCTCCTCAGCGGGAGCGGTCTACGAGCAGTACTTC
CASSSSAGAVYEQYF
>TRBD2|TRBJ2-3|TRBV20-1|-
TGCAGTGCGAGGACTAGCGGGAGGGCCGCAGATACGCAGTATTTT
CSARTSGRAADTQYF
>TRBD1|TRBJ2-5|TRBV7-2|few
TGTGCCAGCAGCTTAAGGGACAGGGTTAAGACCCAGTACTTC
CASSLRDRVKTQYF
>-|TRBJ1-6|TRBV6-1|few
TGTGCCAGCAGACCGAAAGGAAGCTCCTATAATTCACCCCTCCACTTT
CASRPKGSSYNSPLHF
>TRBD1|TRBJ1-2|TRBV12-3/TRBV12-4|few
TGTGCCAGCAGAATGACAGGGGGAGGCTACACCTTC
CASRMTGGGYTF
>TRBD2|TRBJ2-3|TRBV5-1|-
TGCGCCAGCAGCGCGGGACTAGCGGGGGGCTTTCTCGTCGGAGATACGCAGTATTTT
CASSAGLAGGFLVGDTQYF
>TRBD2|TRBJ2-7|TRBV13|-
TGTGCCAGCAGCTTATGGACTAGCGGGAGCAATGAGCAGTACTTC
CASSLWTSGSNEQYF
>-|TRBJ2-7|TRBV7-2|-
TGTGCCAGCAGCTCCCGGGACACTTCCTACAATGAGCAGTACTTC
CASSSRDTSYNEQYF
>-|TRBJ2-1|TRBV14|few
TGTGCCAGCAGCCACCTCAGGGGTTACGGGGTCTACAATGAGCAGTTCTTC
CASSHLRGYGVYNEQFF
>TRBD2|TRBJ2-3|TRBV4-2|once
TGTGCCAGCAGCCAAGCTAGCGGGAGGGCCCCAGATACGCAGTATTTT
CASSQASGRAPDTQYF
>TRBD2|TRBJ2-3|TRBV13|-
TGTGCCAGCGGCTTAGGGCTAGCGGGAGGAGTCACAGATACGCAGTATTTT
CASGLGLAGGVTDTQYF
>-|TRBJ2-7|TRBV27|-
TGTGCCAGCAGTTTAAAGCTAGCGAGGCACGAGCAGTACTTC
CASSLKLARHEQYF
>TRBD2|TRBJ2-3|TRBV20-1|-
TGCAGTGCTGGGCGGACTAGCGACGGGGCAGATACGCAGTATTTT
CSAGRTSDGADTQYF
>TRBD2|TRBJ2-5|TRBV9|-
TGTGCCAGCAGCCCCAAACAGCGGGGCAAAGACCGGAATGAGCAGTACTTC
CASSPKQRGKDRNEQYF
>-|TRBJ1-2|TRBV2|few
TGTGCCAGCAGTGAATTACTGGGGATTAACTATGGCTACACCTTC
CASSELLGINYGYTF
>TRBD2|TRBJ2-5|TRBV5-1|-
TGCGCCAGCAGCTTAATAGCGGGGGCTCGAGAGACCCAGTACTTC
CASSLIAGARETQYF
>-|TRBJ2-1|TRBV5-1|few
TGCGCCAGCAGCTTGTCTCAGCTGTACAATGAGCAGTTCTTC
CASSLSQLYNEQFF
>TRBD2|TRBJ2-1|TRBV19|-
TGTGCCAGTAGTACTTCCCTAGCGGGTGAGCAGTTCTTC
CASSTSLAGEQFF
>-|TRBJ2-4|TRBV11-2|few
TGTGCCAGCAGTAAAAACAGGGAGAGAAACATTCAGTACTTC
CASSKNRERNIQYF
>-|TRBJ1-4|TRBV5-1|many
TGTGCCAGCAGTTTATCCCCCAATGAAAAACTGTTTTTT
CASSLSPNEKLFF
>-|TRBJ2-3|TRBV18|-
TGTGCCAGCTCACCACTCCCTCTCCGAAAGATAGATACGCAGTATTTT
CASSPLPLRKIDTQYF
>-|TRBJ2-2|TRBV6-2/TRBV6-3|-
TGTGCCAGCAGTTACTCAGTAGGAGCCCCTGGGGGCGGGGAGCTGTTTTTT
CASSYSVGAPGGGELFF